This TCR beta chain was sequenced in a study of OX40 agonist ivuxolimab in advanced cancers. Whole-study context: Dose-escalation subjects each had hepatocellular carcinoma, melanoma, renal cell or head and neck cancer.

Assay: immunoSEQ multiplex PCR; the TCRdb copy retains only in-frame clones and omits some. This sample yields about 37,000 clones, of which roughly nine tenths are seen a single time; approximately 2.4% belongs to the top ten. A word on this clone: Its antigen is not known.

Study-wide results and caveats: Relatively little clonal expansion, among the lowest observed, appeared in partial responders at 0.1-3.0 mg/kg. Among T cells, CD8+ cells averaged more expanded clones than CD4+ cells. Circulating CD4+ and CD8+ T cells showed clonal expansion by week 6 at 0.1 to 3.0 mg/kg.

V lost 3 bases to trimming and J lost 5 bases, with 13 bases between them. CDR1 LNHDA and CDR2 SQIVND come from the germline V gene (reference sequence). CDR3 size: 14 residues. The input for sequencing was CD4+ or CD8+ T cells sorted from blood, taken in a trial of the OX40 agonist ivuxolimab. The chain recombines TRBV19 with TRBJ1-2; D is unclear. This receptor was identified in an adult with an advanced solid tumor such as melanoma, head and neck, liver or kidney cancer. The CDR3 nucleotides read TGTGCCAGTAGTATGGAGGCAGGCACTTATGGCTACACCTTC. Protein: CASSMEAGTYGYTF.